A single sample gave rise to the 28 T cell receptor beta chains below, sequenced in a study of control samples from healthy donors and cancer patients. Profiling relied on immunoSEQ multiplex PCR, and the TCRdb table lists in-frame clones only, not all of them. The table records approximately 94,000 clones, roughly 87% of them present only once. The sequencing input was blood. These receptors came from a woman aged 45-65 years in good health.

The chain combines TRBV4-3 with TRBJ2-1, with D perhaps TRBD1 (6 bases). The germline V gene encodes CDR1 LGHNA and CDR2 YSLEER. The CDR3 loop spans 16 amino acids. Trimming took 0 bases from V and 7 from J, leaving 16 bases between them. CDR3 loop: CASSQDGQPTRNEQFF. CDR3 nucleotide sequence: TGCGCCAGCAGCCAAGACGGACAGCCTACTAGAAATGAGCAGTTCTTC.

V gene TRBV6-5 combines with J gene TRBJ1-6; D is ambiguous. V lost 0 bases and J lost 8, with 11 bases in between. The CDR3 contains 15 residues. The germline CDR1 and CDR2 sequences are MNHEY and SVGAGI. Here the CDR3 DNA reads TGTGCCAGCAGTTACTCTCTTCCGAGGGATTCACCCCTCCACTTT. Its protein product is CASSYSLPRDSPLHF.

This clone has just a few counts. V usage is TRBV10-2 and J usage is TRBJ1-2, with a tentative D call TRBD1 (6 bases). The CDR3 is 13 residues long. CDR1 WSHSY and CDR2 SAAADI come from the germline V gene. Trimming took 7 bases from V and 8 from J, leaving 17 bases between them. The CDR3 nucleotides read TGCGCCAGCATGAGGTCAGGGGACCAGGGCTACACCTTC. Protein product: CASMRSGDQGYTF.

The chain combines TRBV11-2 with TRBJ2-1; D unclear. The length of the CDR3 is 15 residues. Germline values: CDR1 SGHAT, CDR2 FQNNGV. V was trimmed by 0 bases and J by 7 bases, leaving 13 bases between them. The CDR3 protein is CASSLDPLLLNEQFF. The CDR3 DNA is TGTGCCAGCAGCTTAGACCCCCTGCTCTTGAATGAGCAGTTCTTC.

The chain links TRBV5-6 to TRBJ2-1; 10 bases match TRBD2. The CDR3 length is 16 residues. Germline CDR1 reads SGHDT; CDR2 reads YYEEEE. With 3 bases clipped from V and 4 bases from J, the junction kept 7 bases outside the gene matches. The CDR3 DNA sequence: TGTGCCAGCAGCTACCCTATGGGACTAGCGTACAATGAGCAGTTCTTC. It translates to CASSYPMGLAYNEQFF.

The chain recombines TRBV6-5 with TRBJ2-1; D gene ambiguous. This CDR3 is 12 amino acids long. Trimming pared 2 bases from V and 7 bases from J, leaving 6 bases between. Looked up from germline, CDR1 is MNHEY and CDR2 is SVGAGI. The chain's CDR3 is CASSYHRNEQFF. The CDR3 DNA reads TGTGCCAGCAGTTACCACAGAAATGAGCAGTTCTTC.

This sequence joins TRBV5-8 and TRBJ1-2; TRBD1 might be the D (5 bases). The CDR3 extends over 16 amino acids. V shed 0 bases and J shed 6 bases, with 18 bases lying between them. Germline CDR1 reads SGHTS; CDR2 reads YDEGEE. CDR3 sequence reads: CASSLGRLGAVNGYTF. DNA of the CDR3: TGTGCCAGCAGCTTGGGTCGGTTAGGGGCGGTGAATGGCTACACCTTC.

The chain combines TRBV6-5 with TRBJ2-2; D gene uncertain. CDR3 length: 15 residues. Looked up from germline, CDR1 is MNHEY and CDR2 is SVGAGI. Trimming shortened V by 2 bases and J by 4 bases, and 11 bases separated the two germline ends. Here the CDR3 DNA reads TGTGCCAGCAGTTACCCCCCGGTTGGCACCGGGGAGCTGTTTTTT. It specifies CASSYPPVGTGELFF.

Here the CDR3 DNA reads TGTGCCAGCAGAGTACAGGGTCCCCTCTACACCTTC. Its protein is CASRVQGPLYTF. V and J are TRBV28 and TRBJ1-2; tentatively, D is TRBD1 (6 bases). The ends were cut back, 6 bases at V and 10 bases at J, with 15 bases in the middle. Germline V CDR1 and CDR2: MDHEN, SYDVKM. The CDR3 spans 12 residues.

The rearrangement links TRBV3-1 (or the pseudogene TRBV3-2) to TRBJ2-2; D is perhaps TRBD1 or TRBD2 (5 bases each). The CDR3 is 15 amino acids. Germline V CDR1 and CDR2: LGHDT, YNNKEL (reference sequence). V lost 2 bases and J 4 bases, leaving 11 bases between the germline ends. The CDR3 bases are TGTGCCAGCAGCCAAAATTGGGGGAGCACCGGGGAGCTGTTTTTT. Its protein product is CASSQNWGSTGELFF.

This clone has more than one count but fewer than ten. This CDR3 reads CSVPGNTGELFF. CDR3 nucleotide sequence: TGCAGCGTTCCTGGGAACACCGGGGAGCTGTTTTTT. The chain has TRBV29-1 and TRBJ2-2; D is undetermined. The CDR3 spans 12 residues. Per germline, CDR1 SQVTM and CDR2 ANQGSEA. Trimming left V 5 bases short and J 1 base short, with 5 bases between.

The gene calls are TRBV6-5 and TRBJ1-6, with TRBD1 matching 7 bases. The CDR3 is 14 amino acids. CDR1 is MNHEY and CDR2 is SVGAGI in the germline V gene. With V trimmed by 6 bases and J by 4 bases, 3 bases remained unmatched. In DNA, the CDR3 is TGTGCCAGCAGGCGGACAGGTTATAATTCACCCCTCCACTTT. This translates into CASRRTGYNSPLHF.

This rearrangement joins TRBV3-1 (or the pseudogene TRBV3-2) to TRBJ1-1, with D unclear. V dropped 4 bases and J dropped 5 bases, with 14 bases sitting between them. CDR3 size: 14 residues. The germline V gene has CDR1 LGHDT and CDR2 YNNKEL (reference sequence). The chain's CDR3 is CASSPRRGLTEAFF. CDR3 DNA sequence: TGTGCCAGCAGCCCTCGCCGGGGATTGACTGAAGCTTTCTTT.

The rearrangement links TRBV27 to TRBJ2-7, with TRBD2 identical over 12 bases. The J segment lost 0 bases and the V segment lost 0 bases, leaving 0 bases of the junction unmatched. This CDR3 region has 16 residues. Per the germline V gene, CDR1 is MNHEY and CDR2 is SMNVEV (reference sequence). In DNA, the CDR3 is TGTGCCAGCAGTTTATCGACTAGCGGGAGCTCCTACGAGCAGTACGTC. Its protein is CASSLSTSGSSYEQYV.

V is TRBV11-2 and J is TRBJ2-7, with no clear D. This CDR3 spans 13 amino acids. V gave up 1 base and J gave up 0 bases, with 4 bases separating them. CDR1 and CDR2 (germline): SGHAT, FQNNGV. The CDR3 DNA follows: TGTGCCAGCAGCTTAGGCCCCTCCTACGAGCAGTACGTC. Residues: CASSLGPSYEQYV.

The J gene is TRBJ1-2, the V gene TRBV14, with D perhaps TRBD1 (5 bases). The germline V gene has CDR1 SGHDN and CDR2 FVKESK. V lost 5 bases to trimming and J lost 5 bases, with 15 bases between them. The CDR3 loop spans 14 amino acids. CDR3 sequence reads: CASSGRGRAYGYTF. CDR3 DNA sequence: TGTGCCAGCAGCGGAAGGGGACGGGCGTATGGCTACACCTTC.

The rearrangement joins TRBV3-1 (or the pseudogene TRBV3-2) to TRBJ2-7, with a tentative D call TRBD2 (6 bases). CDR1 and CDR2 from the germline V gene are LGHDT and YNNKEL (reference sequence). V was shortened by 2 bases and J by 2 bases, with 13 bases between the two germline ends. There are 15 residues in the CDR3. The CDR3 DNA reads as TGTGCCAGCAGCCAAATCCGGGACTCAACCTACGAGCAGTACGTC. Translation gives CASSQIRDSTYEQYV.

The rearrangement links TRBV4-1 to TRBJ1-4, with 9 nucleotides matching TRBD1. Unmatched junction bases numbered 6, after V lost 2 bases and J lost 8 bases. CDR3 length: 15 residues. CDR1 and CDR2 (germline): MGHRA, YSYEKL. The CDR3, as DNA: TGCGCCAGCAGCCAAACCGGGACAGGGACCGAAAAACTGTTTTTT. It is translated as CASSQTGTGTEKLFF.

V is TRBV7-3 and J is TRBJ2-3, with 7 bases fitting TRBD2. V dropped 0 bases and J dropped 3; count of bases not matched to a gene: 3. The CDR3 covers 15 residues. CDR1 is SGHTA and CDR2 is FQGTGA in the germline V gene. CDR3 residues: CASSLTVGGTDTQYF. The DNA of the CDR3 is TGTGCCAGCAGCTTAACTGTGGGAGGGACAGATACGCAGTATTTT. Full variable domain (remainder filled in from reference TRBV7-3 and TRBJ2-3): GAGVSQTPSNKVTEKGKYVELRCDPISGHTALYWYRQSLGQGPEFLIYFQGTGAADDSGLPNDRFFAVRPEGSVSTLKIQRTERGDSAVYLCASSLTVGGTDTQYFGPGTRLTVL.

The table lists this clone with a count of one. V gene TRBV19 combines with J gene TRBJ1-1; maybe TRBD1 (6 bases). CDR1 and CDR2 from the germline V gene are LNHDA and SQIVND (reference sequence). The CDR3 runs 15 residues. Trimming took off 5 bases at V and 4 bases at J, with 17 bases between the two ends. CDR3 bases: TGTGCCAGTAGTGTGGGTGCGGGGGCAAGCACTGAAGCTTTCTTT. Translation: CASSVGAGASTEAFF.

The V and J genes are TRBV5-1 and TRBJ2-1; 9 nucleotides agree with TRBD2. Losses at the gene ends were 4 bases for V and 9 bases for J; bases not matched to a gene: 14. CDR3 length equals 16 residues. Looked up from germline, CDR1 is SGHRS and CDR2 is YFSETQ. DNA of the CDR3: TGCGCCAGCAGCCCTAGGGGGGCTAGCGGGGAGAGTGAGCAGTTCTTC. It translates to CASSPRGASGESEQFF.

This clone was seen a single time. V is TRBV3-1 (or the pseudogene TRBV3-2) and J is TRBJ2-5; D is perhaps TRBD1 (5 bases). Germline V gene data show CDR1 as LGHDT and CDR2 as YNNKEL (reference sequence). Trimming cost V 7 bases and J 3 bases, with 21 bases left between them. This CDR3 spans 16 amino acids. The CDR3 is CASTRATVGREETQYF. The DNA of the CDR3 is TGTGCCAGCACCCGAGCGACAGTAGGACGGGAAGAGACCCAGTACTTC.

The chain uses TRBV3-1 (or the pseudogene TRBV3-2) and TRBJ2-3, with TRBD2 matching 8 bases. V lost 4 bases, J lost 5 bases, and 8 bases stayed unmatched. Germline CDR1 LGHDT, CDR2 YNNKEL (reference sequence). CDR3 length: 15 residues. The CDR3 DNA sequence: TGTGCCAGCAGCCCAGAACTAGCGGTACGAGATACGCAGTATTTT. Protein sequence: CASSPELAVRDTQYF.

The genes are TRBV5-5 and TRBJ2-2; the D gene is possibly TRBD2 (5 bases). There are 17 residues in the CDR3. V lost 3 bases and J lost 0, with 15 bases in between. Germline V gene sequence: CDR1 SGHKS, CDR2 YYEKEE (reference sequence). CDR3 DNA sequence: TGTGCCAGCAGCTCTTCCCTAAGCGGTGCGAACACCGGGGAGCTGTTTTTT. Amino acid sequence: CASSSSLSGANTGELFF. Full variable domain (rest looked up from reference TRBV5-5 and TRBJ2-2): DAGVTQSPTHLIKTRGQQVTLRCSPISGHKSVSWYQQVLGQGPQFIFQYYEKEERGRGNFPDRFSARQFPNYSSELNVNALLLGDSALYLCASSSSLSGANTGELFFGEGSRLTVL.

The chain has TRBV11-3 and TRBJ2-2; the D is unclear. This CDR3 has 12 residues. V lost 3 bases, J lost 1 base, and 0 bases lay in between. Germline V gene sequence: CDR1 SGHNT, CDR2 YENEEA. CDR3 loop: CASSLNTGELFF. CDR3 coding DNA: TGTGCCAGCAGCTTGAACACCGGGGAGCTGTTTTTT. Full variable domain (remainder filled in from reference TRBV11-3 and TRBJ2-2): EAGVVQSPRYKIIEKKQPVAFWCNPISGHNTLYWYLQNLGQGPELLIRYENEEAVDDSQLPKDRFSAERLKGVDSTLKIQPAELGDSAVYLCASSLNTGELFFGEGSRLTVL.

This clone has just one count. This chain uses TRBV28 with TRBJ1-4, with D tentatively TRBD1 (5 bases). The CDR3 has 14 amino acids. V was cut by 7 bases and J by 10 bases, with 19 bases left in between. The germline CDR1 and CDR2 sequences are MDHEN and SYDVKM. The CDR3 loop reads CASIEGRGDGKLFF. CDR3 nucleotide sequence: TGTGCCAGCATTGAAGGGCGAGGGGATGGAAAACTGTTTTTT.

The rearrangement uses TRBV2 and TRBJ2-3; possible D gene TRBD2, 6 bases. The CDR3 covers 14 residues. Trimming shortened V by 5 bases and J by 5 bases, and 14 bases separated the two germline ends. Germline assignment: CDR1 SNHLY and CDR2 FYNNEI. CDR3 in amino acids: CASSLEPGGDTQYF. CDR3 coding DNA: TGTGCCAGCAGTCTCGAACCCGGGGGAGATACGCAGTATTTT.

The V gene is TRBV2, the J gene TRBJ1-1; D is perhaps TRBD1 (6 bases). The CDR3 runs 14 residues. From germline, CDR1 is SNHLY and CDR2 FYNNEI. The germline V and J ends were trimmed by 8 bases and 4 bases, with 17 bases remaining between them. CDR3 loop: CASSPGAGVTEAFF. CDR3 DNA sequence: TGTGCCAGCTCCCCGGGGGCAGGGGTCACTGAAGCTTTCTTT.